These T cell receptor beta chains were read from a single sample in a study of blood T cell repertoires in COVID-19. The table came from immunoSEQ multiplex PCR; TCRdb's copy has only in-frame clones and leaves some out. Here the sample spans some 340,000 clones, around four fifths being singletons. The source material was PBMCs or T cells enriched from blood (not recorded which). Receptors originate from a woman aged 45-65 years who had recovered from COVID-19. Each CDR3 is given with its conserved first and last residue. D genes are given only for firm matches. Some rows have no size entry. The others give once, few or many, or a class for an expanded clone.

>TRBJ2-2|NA|NA|TRBV4-3
TGCGCCAGCAGCCAAGATCTTCAGGAAAACACCGGGGAGCTGTTTTTT
CASSQDLQENTGELFF
>TRBJ2-1|NA|TRBD1|TRBV5-1
TGCGCCAGCAGCCAGGGAATCCGGGACAGTCAAGAGCAGTTCTTC
CASSQGIRDSQEQFF
>TRBJ1-5|NA|NA|TRBV6-5
TGTGCCAGCAGTTTGGGGGGGGCCCTTTATCAGCCCCAGCATTTT
CASSLGGALYQPQHF
>TRBJ1-2|few|NA|TRBV19
TGTGCCAGTAGTATCCCAGATATTGTCTATGGCTACACCTTC
CASSIPDIVYGYTF
>TRBJ1-5|NA|TRBD1|TRBV2
TGTGCCAGCAGTGAAGGCGGGACAGGCCTTGGCAATCAGCCCCAGCATTTT
CASSEGGTGLGNQPQHF
>TRBJ2-1|few|TRBD2|TRBV30
TGTGCCTGGACTTCTAGCGGAAACAATGAGCAGTTCTTC
CAWTSSGNNEQFF
>TRBJ1-2|NA|NA|TRBV18
TGTGCCAGCTCACCATTCAGTTTAACTAACTATGGCTACACCTTC
CASSPFSLTNYGYTF
>TRBJ1-1|NA|TRBD1|TRBV7-3
TGTGCCAGCAGCACGCGACAGGGGACGGGTGAAGCTTTCTTT
CASSTRQGTGEAFF
>TRBJ2-7|NA|NA|TRBV10-3
TGTGCCATCAGTGTGCAGGACACCCACTGCGAGCAGTACTTC
CAISVQDTHCEQYF
>TRBJ1-3|NA|NA|TRBV5-1
TGCGCCAGCAGCTTGGAGGAGCAGGGTCAAAGCTCTGGAAACACCATATATTTT
CASSLEEQGQSSGNTIYF
>TRBJ2-2|NA|TRBD1|TRBV29-1
TGCAGCGTTGGACAGGGGAACACCGGGGAGCTGTTTTTT
CSVGQGNTGELFF
>TRBJ2-1|NA|TRBD1|TRBV7-2
TGTGCCAGCAGCTTAGTTAGACAGGGTGGAAATGAGCAGTTCTTC
CASSLVRQGGNEQFF
>TRBJ2-7|few|TRBD2|TRBV24-1
TGTGCCACCCCGGGGGGTGAGCAGTACTTC
CATPGGEQYF
>TRBJ1-2|NA|TRBD1|TRBV14
TGTGCCAGCAGCCAAGATCGACAGGGGCGCACCTTC
CASSQDRQGRTF
>TRBJ1-6|NA|TRBD1|TRBV7-2
TGTGCCAGCAGCCCGATTCCAGGGGGCAGTACACCCCTCCACTTT
CASSPIPGGSTPLHF
>TRBJ2-2|NA|TRBD2|TRBV5-1
TGCGCCAGCAGCTTGGTTCCTAGCGGGTTCACCGGGGAGCTGTTTTTT
CASSLVPSGFTGELFF
>TRBJ2-6|NA|TRBD2|TRBV2
TGTGCCAGCAGTGAATTTCGGGGGGGAGACCCTGGGGCCAACGTCCTGACTTTC
CASSEFRGGDPGANVLTF
>TRBJ2-1|NA|TRBD2|TRBV18
TGTGCCAGCGAAGCTAGCGGGAGGGCCGGTAATGAGCAGTTCTTC
CASEASGRAGNEQFF
>TRBJ2-4|NA|NA|TRBV4-3
TGCGCCAGCAGCCAAGATATCCCCACGGGAGTTGCCAAAAACATTCAGTACTTC
CASSQDIPTGVAKNIQYF
>TRBJ2-7|NA|NA|TRBV11-3
TGTGCCAGCAGCTCCTCCCTGCCGGGATCGTCGGAGCAGTACTTC
CASSSSLPGSSEQYF
>TRBJ2-7|NA|TRBD2|TRBV4-3
TGCGCCAGCAGCCAAACCCTAGCGGGAGTGAACGAGCAGTACTTC
CASSQTLAGVNEQYF
>TRBJ1-4|NA|NA|TRBV6-1
TGTGCCAGCAGTGAAAGGGCAGGGGAGGGCCATGCAACTAATGAAAAACTGTTTTTT
CASSERAGEGHATNEKLFF
>TRBJ2-1|once|TRBD2|TRBV9
TGTGCCAGCAGCGTAGGGCCAGCGGGAGTAGACAATGAGCAGTTCTTC
CASSVGPAGVDNEQFF
>TRBJ2-7|NA|NA|TRBV7-6
TGTGCCAGCAGCTCCCGACTAGACCACGAGCAGTACTTC
CASSSRLDHEQYF
>TRBJ2-7|once|NA|TRBV7-9
TGTGCCAGCAGCTTATTGGGGAGCTCCTACGAGCAGTACTTC
CASSLLGSSYEQYF
>TRBJ1-4|NA|NA|TRBV15
TGTGCCACCAGCGTACAGGGCAGGAGTGAAAAACTGTTTTTT
CATSVQGRSEKLFF
>TRBJ1-6|NA|TRBD1|TRBV5-4
TGTGCCAGCAGCGAGGGACAGGGTCTTGGGAATTCACCCCTCCACTTT
CASSEGQGLGNSPLHF
>TRBJ2-3|many|TRBD2|TRBV27
TGTGCCAGCAGTTTAGGACTAGCGGGATTCACAGATACGCAGTATTTT
CASSLGLAGFTDTQYF
>TRBJ1-2|NA|NA|TRBV15
TGTGCCACCAGCAGAGAGGCCGTCTACACCTTC
CATSREAVYTF
>TRBJ1-1|NA|TRBD1|TRBV11-3
TGTGCCAGCAGCTTGGGAGGAGGACAGGGGGCAGCTCGGGCTTTCTTT
CASSLGGGQGAARAFF
>TRBJ2-1|NA|NA|TRBV5-1
TGCGCCAGCAGCTTGAGTTTGTCAGGTTCCTACAATGAGCAGTTCTTC
CASSLSLSGSYNEQFF
>TRBJ1-4|NA|NA|TRBV4-1
TGCGCCAGCAGCCAAGCCAACGGGAATAATGAAAAACTGTTTTTT
CASSQANGNNEKLFF
>TRBJ1-5|NA|NA|TRBV6-5
TGTGCCAGCAGCGTTACAGGAGCACGTTATCAGCCCCAGCATTTT
CASSVTGARYQPQHF
>TRBJ1-2|NA|NA|TRBV4-1
TGCGCCAGCACCCCTAGCCCCCTACTCTCTAACTATGGCTACACCTTC
CASTPSPLLSNYGYTF
>TRBJ2-2|NA|NA|TRBV29-1
TGCAGCGTTCTGGCGGGAACGGGTAACGGGGAGCTGTTTTTT
CSVLAGTGNGELFF
>TRBJ2-2|NA|TRBD1|TRBV9
TGTGCCAGCAGCGCTCTCTCCGGGACAGGGGTATCCGGGGAGCTGTTTTTT
CASSALSGTGVSGELFF
>TRBJ1-3|NA|NA|TRBV7-6
TGTGCCAGCAGCCATTCCCGTAGCGCTGGAAACACCATATATTTT
CASSHSRSAGNTIYF
>TRBJ2-7|NA|NA|TRBV18
TGTGCCAGCTCACCGGGGCCCGGTCGCTACGAGCAGTACTTC
CASSPGPGRYEQYF
>TRBJ1-5|NA|NA|TRBV6-5
TGTGCCAGCAGTTCCCGAGGGGGACAGCCCCAGCATTTT
CASSSRGGQPQHF
>TRBJ1-2|NA|TRBD1|TRBV6-5
TGTGCCAGCAGTAGACCAGGGGGATTGAATGGCTACACCTTC
CASSRPGGLNGYTF
>TRBJ2-1|NA|NA|TRBV19
TGTGCCAGTAGTATCCAGACTCTGAACGAGCAGTTCTTC
CASSIQTLNEQFF
>TRBJ1-1|NA|NA|TRBV4-2
TGTGCCAGCAGCCAAGATGTAACAGTCGGCACTGAAGCTTTCTTT
CASSQDVTVGTEAFF
>TRBJ2-3|NA|NA|TRBV3-1/TRBV3-2
TGTGCCAGCAGCCAATTCCAGGGGGATACGCAGTATTTT
CASSQFQGDTQYF
>TRBJ2-1|NA|NA|TRBV9
TGTGCCAGCAGCGTAGATCCTAGTGGCAATGAGCAGTTCTTC
CASSVDPSGNEQFF
>TRBJ2-3|NA|TRBD2|TRBV3-1/TRBV3-2
TGTGCCAGCAGCCCCCAACTAGCGGGATTAGGTGATACGCAGTATTTT
CASSPQLAGLGDTQYF
>TRBJ1-2|few|TRBD1|TRBV7-9
TGTGCCAGCAGCGATTCGGGACAGGGGGCCTATGGCTACACCTTC
CASSDSGQGAYGYTF
>TRBJ1-3|NA|NA|TRBV2
TGTGCCAGCAGGGAAGAAGGGGGATATGGAAACACCATATATTTT
CASREEGGYGNTIYF
>TRBJ1-2|NA|TRBD1|TRBV9
TGTGCCAGCAGCCCAGACAGGGCGCCGTATGGCTACACCTTC
CASSPDRAPYGYTF